This TCR beta chain was obtained from a study of PD-L1 blockade in urothelial cancer. As for the study in general: In terms of prior chemotherapy, patients had received 0 to 3 regimens.

Per the germline V gene, CDR1 is SGHVS and CDR2 is FQNEAQ. CDR3 length equals 16 residues. V gave up 1 base and J gave up 0 bases; unmatched junction bases: 2. TCRdb's table, derived via immunoSEQ multiplex PCR, lists solely in-frame clones and lacks some. Of around 30,000 clones listed, 65% to 90% are singletons. Sequencing used PBMCs, obtained around atezolizumab (anti-PD-L1) treatment. The receptor's source is a man aged 45-65 years with urothelial cancer. The rearrangement joins TRBV7-8 to TRBJ2-2, with 7 bases aligning to TRBD1. The CDR3 loop is CASSLVGGANTGELFF. The CDR3 nucleotides are TGTGCCAGCAGCTTAGTAGGGGGCGCGAACACCGGGGAGCTGTTTTTT.